Below are 8 T cell receptor beta chains sequenced from a single sample in a study of monozygotic twins with inflammatory bowel disease. TCRdb re-called the 5' RACE reads; every CDR3 protein appears as one record, without DNA. This sample's clone table lists fewer than 200,000 distinct CDR3 sequences. Sequences were obtained from blood. The source of these receptors is a human donor with ulcerative colitis or Crohn's disease, or a healthy co-twin of an affected twin (not recorded which).

The rearrangement joins TRBV7-2 to TRBJ1-5; with no DNA, the TCRdb D assignment of TRBD1 cannot be verified. The CDR3 extends over 15 amino acids. From germline, CDR1 is SGHTA and CDR2 FQGNSA. CDR3 protein: CASSPGWGGDQPQHF.

The J gene is TRBJ2-1, the V gene TRBV19. Per the germline V gene, CDR1 is LNHDA and CDR2 is SQIVND (reference sequence). CDR3 length equals 16 residues. CDR3 in amino acids: CASRTTFKTSYNEQFF.

The chain employs TRBV6-1 and TRBJ1-3; with no DNA, the TCRdb D assignment of TRBD1 cannot be verified. The V gene's germline CDR1 is MNHNS and CDR2 SASEGT. The CDR3 length is 14 residues. The chain's CDR3 is CASSGTVLGNTIYF.

The gene calls are TRBV5-6 and TRBJ1-5; TCRdb indicates TRBD1, and absent DNA this call remains unverified. This CDR3 region has 15 residues. Germline assignment: CDR1 SGHDT and CDR2 YYEEEE. The CDR3 spells CASSQRDRLNQPQHF.

The chain employs TRBV4-1 and TRBJ2-6; TCRdb proposes TRBD1, but this gene call is untestable without DNA. The CDR3 has 20 residues. Germline V gene sequence: CDR1 MGHRA, CDR2 YSYEKL. CDR3 loop: CASSQPGTGVNSGGANVLTF.

The chain combines TRBV7-6 with TRBJ2-2; there is no DNA to check the TCRdb D call of TRBD1. CDR3 length: 14 residues. Germline CDR1 reads SGHVS; CDR2 reads FNYEAQ. The CDR3 region is CAGTGTANTGELFF.

The chain has TRBV6-5 and TRBJ1-4; lacking DNA, the TRBD1 call made by TCRdb goes unchecked. The CDR3 loop spans 16 amino acids. Germline loops: CDR1 MNHEY, CDR2 SVGAGI. The CDR3 region is CASSYYKGRDREKLFF.

The chain uses TRBV6-5 and TRBJ2-5; TCRdb reports TRBD2, a call that lacks DNA to check it against. Looked up from germline, CDR1 is MNHEY and CDR2 is SVGAGI. This CDR3 has 16 residues. CDR3 loop: CASSYMAGGKQETQYF.